This T cell receptor beta chain stems from a study of blood T cells in healthy people across ages. The table lists this clonotype with many counts. With a J-beta primer mix and a sample-barcoded 5' primer, a second PCR ran 7 to 11 cycles. TCRdb ran MiXCR on the 5' RACE reads and lists one entry per CDR3 protein. The data show about 1.6 million distinct CDR3 sequences, roughly 30% seen once. The CDR3 extends over 13 amino acids. V dropped 5 bases and J dropped 3 bases, with 11 bases sitting between them. From germline, CDR1 is PRHDT and CDR2 FYEKMQ (reference sequence). The sample taken for sequencing was blood. The TCR comes from a woman aged 25 to 45 in good health. This chain links TRBV13 with TRBJ2-7; D gene uncertain. The CDR3 coding sequence is TGTGCCAGCAGCCGTGACACCGACTACGAGCAGTACTTC. It codes for CASSRDTDYEQYF.